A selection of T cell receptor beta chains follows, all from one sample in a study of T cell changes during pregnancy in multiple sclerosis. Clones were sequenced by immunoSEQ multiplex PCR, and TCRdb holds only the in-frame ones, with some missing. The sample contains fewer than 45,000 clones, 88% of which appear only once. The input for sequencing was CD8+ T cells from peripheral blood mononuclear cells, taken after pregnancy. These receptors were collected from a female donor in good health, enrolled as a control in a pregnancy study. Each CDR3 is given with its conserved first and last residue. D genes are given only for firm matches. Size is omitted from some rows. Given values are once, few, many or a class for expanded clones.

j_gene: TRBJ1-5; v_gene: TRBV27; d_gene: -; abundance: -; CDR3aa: CASSSGLNQPQHF; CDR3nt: TGTGCCAGCAGTTCAGGCCTTAATCAGCCCCAGCATTTT
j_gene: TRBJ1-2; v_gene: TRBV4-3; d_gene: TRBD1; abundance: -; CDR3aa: CASSQDSRTGGNGYTF; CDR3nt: TGCGCCAGCAGCCAAGACTCTAGGACAGGGGGCAATGGCTACACCTTC
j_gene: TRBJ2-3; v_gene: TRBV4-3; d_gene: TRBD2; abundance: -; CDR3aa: CASSPLRTSVTDTQYF; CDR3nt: TGCGCCAGCAGCCCTTTGAGGACTAGCGTTACAGATACGCAGTATTTT
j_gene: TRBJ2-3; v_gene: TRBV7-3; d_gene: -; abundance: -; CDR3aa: CASSSRGDTQYF; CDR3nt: TGTGCCAGCAGTTCCCGGGGGGATACGCAGTATTTT
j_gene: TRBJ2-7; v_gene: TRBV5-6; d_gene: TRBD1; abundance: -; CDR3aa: CASSLDRGSGEQYF; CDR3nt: TGTGCCAGCAGCTTGGACAGGGGGTCGGGCGAGCAGTACTTC
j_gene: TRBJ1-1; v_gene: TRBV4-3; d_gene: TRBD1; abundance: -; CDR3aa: CASSPWTGSNTEAFF; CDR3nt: TGCGCCAGCAGCCCTTGGACAGGGTCGAACACTGAAGCTTTCTTT
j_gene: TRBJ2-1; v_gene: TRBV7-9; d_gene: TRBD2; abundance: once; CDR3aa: CASSSSGGEQFF; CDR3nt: TGTGCCAGCAGCTCTAGCGGGGGAGAGCAGTTCTTC
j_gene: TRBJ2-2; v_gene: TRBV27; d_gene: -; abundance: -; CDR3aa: CASGRDSLGTGELFF; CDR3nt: TGTGCCAGCGGCCGGGACTCTCTCGGCACCGGGGAGCTGTTTTTT
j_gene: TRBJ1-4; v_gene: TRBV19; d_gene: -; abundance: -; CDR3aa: CASSIQLAGNEKLFF; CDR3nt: TGTGCCAGTAGTATACAACTAGCGGGGAATGAAAAACTGTTTTTT
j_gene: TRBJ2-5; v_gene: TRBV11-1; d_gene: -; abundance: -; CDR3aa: CASTEEVGPGETQYF; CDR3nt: TGTGCCAGTACTGAGGAGGTAGGGCCGGGGGAGACCCAGTACTTC
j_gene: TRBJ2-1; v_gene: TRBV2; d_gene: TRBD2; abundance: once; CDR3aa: CAVWGTRGGNEQFF; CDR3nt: TGTGCCGTGTGGGGGACTAGAGGAGGGAATGAGCAGTTCTTC
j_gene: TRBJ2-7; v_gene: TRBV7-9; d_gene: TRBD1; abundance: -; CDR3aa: CASSLGTGTYEQYF; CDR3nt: TGTGCCAGCAGCTTGGGGACAGGGACCTACGAGCAGTACTTC
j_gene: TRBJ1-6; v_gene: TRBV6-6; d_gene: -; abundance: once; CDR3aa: CASSYQGSSYNSPLHF; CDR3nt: TGTGCCAGCAGTTACCAGGGCAGCTCCTATAATTCACCCCTCCACTTT
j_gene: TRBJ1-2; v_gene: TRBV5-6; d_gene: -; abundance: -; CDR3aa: CASSYAGMDYGYTF; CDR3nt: TGTGCCAGCAGCTATGCAGGCATGGACTATGGCTACACCTTC
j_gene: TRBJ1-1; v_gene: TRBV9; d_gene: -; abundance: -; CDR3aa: CASSRQGIEAFF; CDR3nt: TGTGCCAGCAGCCGCCAGGGAATTGAAGCTTTCTTT
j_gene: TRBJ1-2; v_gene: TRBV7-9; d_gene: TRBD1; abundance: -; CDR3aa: CASSSTATGAYGYTF; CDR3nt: TGTGCCAGCAGCTCAACCGCTACAGGGGCCTATGGCTACACCTTC
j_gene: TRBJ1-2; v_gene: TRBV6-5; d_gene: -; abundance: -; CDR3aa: CASSEGGGYTF; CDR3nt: TGTGCCAGCAGTGAGGGTGGTGGCTACACCTTC
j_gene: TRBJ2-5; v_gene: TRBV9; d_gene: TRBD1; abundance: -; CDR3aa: CASSPRGGTGPRETQYF; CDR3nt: TGTGCCAGCAGCCCTAGAGGTGGGACAGGCCCCCGGGAGACCCAGTACTTC
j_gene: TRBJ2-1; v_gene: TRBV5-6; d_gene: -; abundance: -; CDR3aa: CASTLSEGTGYNEQFF; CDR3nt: TGTGCCAGCACCCTGAGTGAGGGCACTGGGTACAATGAGCAGTTCTTC
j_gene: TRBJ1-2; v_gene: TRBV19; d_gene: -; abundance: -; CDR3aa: CASSIPGTNGYTF; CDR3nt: TGTGCCAGTAGTATTCCCGGGACTAATGGCTACACCTTC
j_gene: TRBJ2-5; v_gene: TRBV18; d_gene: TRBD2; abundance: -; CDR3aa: CASHGGYQETQYF; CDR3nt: TGTGCCAGTCACGGGGGGTATCAAGAGACCCAGTACTTC
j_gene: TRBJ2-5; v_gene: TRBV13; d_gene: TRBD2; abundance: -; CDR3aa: CASSYDGSGGAGETQYF; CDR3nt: TGTGCCAGCAGCTATGATGGTAGCGGGGGGGCCGGAGAGACCCAGTACTTC
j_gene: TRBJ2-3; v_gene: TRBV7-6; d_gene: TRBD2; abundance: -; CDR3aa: CASSSPQAGFRTDTQYF; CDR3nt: TGTGCCAGCAGCTCGCCACAAGCGGGGTTTCGCACAGATACGCAGTATTTT
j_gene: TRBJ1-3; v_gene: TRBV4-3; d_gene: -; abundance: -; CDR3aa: CASSQDFSELSGNTIYF; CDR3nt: TGCGCCAGCAGCCAAGATTTTTCGGAGCTCTCTGGAAACACCATATATTTT
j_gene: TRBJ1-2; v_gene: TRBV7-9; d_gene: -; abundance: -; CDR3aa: CASTKEGTENYGYTF; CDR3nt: TGTGCCAGCACCAAGGAGGGAACAGAGAACTATGGCTACACCTTC
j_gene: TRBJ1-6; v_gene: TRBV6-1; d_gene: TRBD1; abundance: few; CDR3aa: CAILTGGGSPLHF; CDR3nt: TGTGCCATCCTGACAGGGGGTGGTTCACCCCTCCACTTT
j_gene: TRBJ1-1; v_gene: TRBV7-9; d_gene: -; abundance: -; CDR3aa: CASSLKGGLNTEAFF; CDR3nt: TGTGCCAGCAGCTTAAAAGGAGGATTGAACACTGAAGCTTTCTTT
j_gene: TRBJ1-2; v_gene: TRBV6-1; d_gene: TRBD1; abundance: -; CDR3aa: CASREPRDRGDGYTF; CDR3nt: TGTGCCAGCAGGGAACCTCGTGACAGGGGAGACGGCTACACCTTC
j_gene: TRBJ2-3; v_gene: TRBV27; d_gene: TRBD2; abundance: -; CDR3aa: CASSLDSGGRSDTQYF; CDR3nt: TGTGCCAGCAGTTTGGATAGCGGGGGGAGATCAGATACGCAGTATTTT
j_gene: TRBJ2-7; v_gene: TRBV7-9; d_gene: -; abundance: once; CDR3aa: CASSLGTYEQYF; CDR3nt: TGTGCCAGCAGTCTAGGAACCTACGAGCAGTACTTC
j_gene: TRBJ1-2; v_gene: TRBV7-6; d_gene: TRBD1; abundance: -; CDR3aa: CASSPLSAFTTGVSYFGYTF; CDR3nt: TGTGCCAGCAGCCCACTTAGCGCCTTCACTACAGGGGTGAGTTATTTCGGCTACACCTTC
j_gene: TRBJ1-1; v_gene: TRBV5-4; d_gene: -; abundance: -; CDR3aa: CASSSGVNTEAFF; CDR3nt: TGTGCCAGCAGCTCGGGGGTGAACACTGAAGCTTTCTTT
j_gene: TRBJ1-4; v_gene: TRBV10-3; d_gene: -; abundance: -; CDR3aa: CAITGGLGEKLFF; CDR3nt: TGTGCCATCACCGGGGGGCTTGGTGAAAAACTGTTTTTT
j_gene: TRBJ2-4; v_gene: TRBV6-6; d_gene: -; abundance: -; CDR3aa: CASSPPGRLAKNIQYF; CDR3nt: TGTGCCAGCAGCCCCCCGGGAAGGCTAGCCAAAAACATTCAGTACTTC
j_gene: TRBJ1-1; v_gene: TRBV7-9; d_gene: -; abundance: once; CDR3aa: CASSSGTSTEAFF; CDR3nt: TGTGCCAGCAGCTCCGGGACATCCACTGAAGCTTTCTTT
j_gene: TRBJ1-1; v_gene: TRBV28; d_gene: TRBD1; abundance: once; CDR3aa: CASSFQRGRDRVEAFF; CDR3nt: TGTGCCAGCAGTTTCCAAAGGGGCAGGGACAGGGTAGAAGCTTTCTTT
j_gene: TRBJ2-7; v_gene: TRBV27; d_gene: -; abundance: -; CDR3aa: CASSTAWQDTYEQYF; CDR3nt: TGTGCCAGCTCTACTGCATGGCAGGATACCTACGAGCAGTACTTC
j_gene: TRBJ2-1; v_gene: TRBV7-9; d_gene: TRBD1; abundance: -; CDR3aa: CASNQENRGYNEQFF; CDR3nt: TGTGCCAGCAATCAGGAAAACAGGGGGTACAATGAGCAGTTCTTC
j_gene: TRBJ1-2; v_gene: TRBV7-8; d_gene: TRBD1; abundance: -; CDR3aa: CASSGQPGQVYLNYGYTF; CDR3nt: TGTGCCAGCAGCGGACAACCCGGACAGGTCTATCTAAACTATGGCTACACCTTC
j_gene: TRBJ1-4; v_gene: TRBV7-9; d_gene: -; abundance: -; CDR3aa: CASSPPRGEFGEKLFF; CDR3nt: TGTGCCAGCAGCCCACCAAGAGGAGAATTCGGGGAAAAACTGTTTTTT
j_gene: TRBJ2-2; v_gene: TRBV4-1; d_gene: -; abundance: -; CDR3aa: CASSPSQLNTGELFF; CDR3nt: TGCGCCAGCAGCCCAAGCCAACTGAACACCGGGGAGCTGTTTTTT
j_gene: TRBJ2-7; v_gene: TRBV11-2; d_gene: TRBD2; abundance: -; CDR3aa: CASSLEPSGGYEQYF; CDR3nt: TGTGCCAGCAGCTTAGAGCCTAGCGGGGGTTACGAGCAGTACTTC
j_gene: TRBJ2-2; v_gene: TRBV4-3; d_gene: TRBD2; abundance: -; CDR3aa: CASSQGVSGVAGELFF; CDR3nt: TGCGCCAGCAGCCAAGGAGTTAGCGGGGTGGCCGGGGAGCTGTTTTTT
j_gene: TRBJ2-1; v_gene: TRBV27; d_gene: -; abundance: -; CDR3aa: CASSFDSFSYNEQFF; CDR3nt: TGTGCCAGCAGCTTTGACTCATTCTCCTACAATGAGCAGTTCTTC